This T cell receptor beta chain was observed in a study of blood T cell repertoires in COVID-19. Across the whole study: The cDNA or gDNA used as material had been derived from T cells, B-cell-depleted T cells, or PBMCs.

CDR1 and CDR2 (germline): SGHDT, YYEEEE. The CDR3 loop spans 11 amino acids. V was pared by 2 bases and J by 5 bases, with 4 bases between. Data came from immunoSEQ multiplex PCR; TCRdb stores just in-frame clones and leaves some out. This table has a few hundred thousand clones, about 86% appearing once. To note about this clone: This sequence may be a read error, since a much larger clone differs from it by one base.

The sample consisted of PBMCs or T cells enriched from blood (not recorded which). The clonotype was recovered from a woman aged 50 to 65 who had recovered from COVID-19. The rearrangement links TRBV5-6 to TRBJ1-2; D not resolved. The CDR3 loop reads CASSLQYGYTF. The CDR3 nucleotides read TGTGCCAGCAGCTTACAGTATGGCTACACCTTC.